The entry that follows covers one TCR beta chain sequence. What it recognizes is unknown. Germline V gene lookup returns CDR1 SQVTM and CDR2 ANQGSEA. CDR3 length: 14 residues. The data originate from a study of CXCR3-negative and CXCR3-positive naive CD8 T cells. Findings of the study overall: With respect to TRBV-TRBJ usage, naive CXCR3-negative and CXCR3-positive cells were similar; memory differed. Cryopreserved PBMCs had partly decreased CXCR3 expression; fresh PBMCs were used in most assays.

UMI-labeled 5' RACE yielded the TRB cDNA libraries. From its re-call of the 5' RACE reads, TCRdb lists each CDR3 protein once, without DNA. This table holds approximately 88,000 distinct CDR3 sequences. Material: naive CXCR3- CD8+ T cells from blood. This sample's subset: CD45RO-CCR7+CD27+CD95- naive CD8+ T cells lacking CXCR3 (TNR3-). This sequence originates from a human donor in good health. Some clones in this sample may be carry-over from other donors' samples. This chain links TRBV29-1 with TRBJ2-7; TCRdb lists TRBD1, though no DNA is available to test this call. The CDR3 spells CSVTRGGGAYEQYF.